This TCR beta chain was sequenced for a study of beta chain features in type 1 diabetes. Looking at the study overall: Examination covered some 99,000,000 sorted cells spanning all samples.

The whole isolated RNA underwent reverse transcription, so sequencing captured expressed TCRB transcripts. Only in-frame clones appear in the TCRdb table, and some are missing; sequencing was by immunoSEQ multiplex PCR. The top ten hold over 0.95% of the sample, which has over 300,000 clones, 9.3% seen once. With regard to this clone: The antigen is unknown.

Sorting of CD4+ naive, central memory, regulatory and stem cell-like memory cells was performed via CD45RO/CCR7/CD25/CD127/CD95/CD27. Germline V gene data show CDR1 as KGHSH and CDR2 as LQKENI. CDR3 length: 14 residues. V lost 3 bases, J lost 7 bases, and 14 bases lay in between. Study results and caveats: TCRB CDR3s were moderately but significantly shorter in Type 1 diabetes patients in all four CD4+ subsets. At VDJ recombination sites, type 1 diabetes patients had fewer insertions and more deleted nucleotides. Sequencing from cDNA could over-represent high-TCR-expressing cells.

This receptor was taken from a man aged 25 to 40 with type 1 diabetes. Specimen: central memory CD4+ T cells from blood. The rearrangement links TRBV18 to TRBJ2-3; either TRBD1 or TRBD2 may supply D (5 bases each). The CDR3 loop reads CASSPGATENTQYF. As DNA, the CDR3 is TGTGCCAGCTCACCCGGGGCAACTGAGAATACGCAGTATTTT.